Below, one T cell receptor (beta chain) is given with its context. Per germline, CDR1 SNHLY and CDR2 FYNNEI. V was pared by 4 bases and J by 0 bases, with 14 bases between. The CDR3 is 16 amino acids. This sample was included in a study of blood T cells in healthy people across ages. The second PCR ran about 6 to 11 cycles with a sample-barcoded 5' primer and J-beta primers. TCRdb recomputed calls from the 5' RACE reads with MiXCR, one row per CDR3 protein. The sample includes roughly 800,000 distinct CDR3 sequences, 58% of them seen just once. Every sample gave at least 5 micrograms of total RNA when it was extracted.

This chain joins TRBV2 and TRBJ2-3; no firm D call. Sequencing was performed on blood. The receptor was isolated from a man aged 25 to 45 in good health. The CDR3 here is CASSVPSWPSTDTQYF. The DNA of the CDR3 is TGTGCCAGCAGTGTCCCCTCGTGGCCCAGCACAGATACGCAGTATTTT.